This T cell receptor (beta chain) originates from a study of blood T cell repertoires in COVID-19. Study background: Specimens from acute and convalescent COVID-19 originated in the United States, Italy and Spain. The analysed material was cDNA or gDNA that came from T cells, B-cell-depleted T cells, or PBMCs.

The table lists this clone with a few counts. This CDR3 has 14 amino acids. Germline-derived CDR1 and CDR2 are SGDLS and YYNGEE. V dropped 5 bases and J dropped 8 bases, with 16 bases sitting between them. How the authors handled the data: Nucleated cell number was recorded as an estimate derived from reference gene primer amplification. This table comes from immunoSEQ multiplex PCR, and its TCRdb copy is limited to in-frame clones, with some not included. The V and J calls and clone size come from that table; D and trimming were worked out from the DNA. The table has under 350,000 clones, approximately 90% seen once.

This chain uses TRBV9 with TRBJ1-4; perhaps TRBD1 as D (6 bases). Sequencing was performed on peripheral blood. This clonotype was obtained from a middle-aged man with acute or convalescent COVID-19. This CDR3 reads CASSKGGGNEKLFF. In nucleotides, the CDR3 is TGTGCCAGCAGTAAGGGAGGGGGAAACGAAAAACTGTTTTTT.